A selection of T cell receptor beta chains follows, all from one sample in a study of blood T cell repertoires in COVID-19. The data were produced by immunoSEQ multiplex PCR, yet TCRdb's version contains in-frame clones alone and is incomplete. Of around 450,000 clones in the sample, 70% to 90% were seen once. The sample taken for sequencing was PBMCs or T cells enriched from blood (not recorded which). Source of these receptors: a woman aged 18-29 years with acute COVID-19. The CDR3 runs from the conserved cysteine through the conserved F or W. A D gene is named only where the DNA matches it firmly. Size values are once, few and many counts, or a class for expanded clones, and some rows have none.

v_call	d_call	clone_size	j_call	cdr3_nt	cdr3_aa
TRBV3-1/TRBV3-2	TRBD1	-	TRBJ1-4	TGTGCCAGCAGCCAAGATTTCAGGGGGGAAAAACTGTTTTTT	CASSQDFRGEKLFF
TRBV9	-	-	TRBJ2-1	TGTGCCAGCAGCTTTAGCCCCAATGAGCAGTTCTTC	CASSFSPNEQFF
TRBV2	-	-	TRBJ1-1	TGTGCCAGCAGGGACAGAGACATTTTTTGGGCTTTCTTT	CASRDRDIFWAFF
TRBV27	TRBD2	-	TRBJ2-3	TGTGCCAGCAGTTTGACTAGCGGGAGCACAGATACGCAGTATTTT	CASSLTSGSTDTQYF
TRBV7-9	-	-	TRBJ1-4	TGTGCCAGCAGCGCGAAGACAGGCCATCTGGGAAAACTGTTTTTT	CASSAKTGHLGKLFF
TRBV2	-	-	TRBJ2-2	TGTGCCACCGAAAGGAGAGCAGGGGTCGTCGGGGAGCTGTTTTTT	CATERRAGVVGELFF
TRBV3-1/TRBV3-2	-	-	TRBJ1-6	TGTGCCAGCAGCCAAGTTCCGGGCTCCTATAATTCACCCCTCCACTTT	CASSQVPGSYNSPLHF
TRBV19	TRBD1	-	TRBJ1-6	TGTGCCAGTACCCGGACAGGCCACCTCCACTTT	CASTRTGHLHF
TRBV27	-	many	TRBJ2-2	TGTGCCAGCAGTTCGCGACATTCCGGGGAGCTGTTTTTT	CASSSRHSGELFF
TRBV5-4	-	-	TRBJ2-6	TGTGCCAGCAGCTCCTACCCGACGGGCTCTGGGGCCAACGTCCTGACTTTC	CASSSYPTGSGANVLTF
TRBV5-1	-	-	TRBJ2-7	TGCGCCAGCAGCTTGAACCTCTTTAAGGGGGCCTACGAGCAGTACTTC	CASSLNLFKGAYEQYF
TRBV3-1/TRBV3-2	-	-	TRBJ1-5	TGTGCCAGCAGCCAAGGATCAGGGCGACAGCCCCAGCATTTT	CASSQGSGRQPQHF
TRBV10-1	TRBD1	-	TRBJ1-4	TGCGCCAGCAGTGACGGGACAGGGGTTGTGAGTGAAAAACTGTTTTTT	CASSDGTGVVSEKLFF
TRBV7-9	-	-	TRBJ2-7	TGTGCCAGCAGCTTAGCGAGGGAATACGAGCAGTACTTC	CASSLAREYEQYF
TRBV18	-	-	TRBJ1-6	TGTGCCAGCTCACCACCGTCGAATTCACCCCTCCACTTT	CASSPPSNSPLHF
TRBV29-1	TRBD1	once	TRBJ1-3	TGCAGCGTTGAAGAAAAACAGGACAGGGAAACGTTTCTGGGATTT	CSVEEKQDRETFLGF
TRBV3-1/TRBV3-2	-	-	TRBJ2-5	TGTGCCAGCAGCCAAGGGACTGCTCAAGAGACCCAGTACTTC	CASSQGTAQETQYF
TRBV4-1	TRBD1	-	TRBJ2-5	TGCGCCAGCAGCCAAGTGGGGACAGGGAGAAAGACCCAGTACTTC	CASSQVGTGRKTQYF
TRBV7-3	TRBD2	-	TRBJ2-7	TGTGCCAGCAGCTTAACTCCGGCTAGCGGGGGGACCTACGAGCAGTACTTC	CASSLTPASGGTYEQYF
TRBV19	-	-	TRBJ2-4	TGTGCCAGTAGGCAAAGAGACAAAAACATTCAGTACTTC	CASRQRDKNIQYF
TRBV2	-	-	TRBJ2-1	TGTGCCAGCAGTGCTGAGGGGGATCCCTACAATGAGCAGTTCTTC	CASSAEGDPYNEQFF
TRBV28	TRBD1	-	TRBJ1-5	TGTGCCAGCAGTGAGACAGGGAAGGGCAATCAGCCCCAGCATTTT	CASSETGKGNQPQHF
TRBV18	-	-	TRBJ2-4	TGTGCCAGCTCACTTCTGAGCACAGCCAAAAACATTCAGTACTTC	CASSLLSTAKNIQYF
TRBV7-6	TRBD2	-	TRBJ2-1	TGTGCCAGCAGCTTAGTAGCGGGAAGTCTCAATGAGCAGTTCTTC	CASSLVAGSLNEQFF
TRBV3-1/TRBV3-2	TRBD1	few	TRBJ1-6	TGTGCCAGCAGCCAAGCGGGACAGGGTGACTCACCCCTCCACTTT	CASSQAGQGDSPLHF
TRBV6-5	TRBD1	-	TRBJ1-2	TGTGCCAGCAGCCAGGGGACAGACTATGGCTACACCTTC	CASSQGTDYGYTF
TRBV5-1	-	-	TRBJ1-2	TGCGCCAGCAGTTACGACAGAGATGGCTACACCTTC	CASSYDRDGYTF
TRBV4-1	-	-	TRBJ1-2	TGCGCCAGCAGCCCAATGACAGGAGCCTATGGCTACACCTTC	CASSPMTGAYGYTF
TRBV4-1	-	-	TRBJ2-2	TGCGCCAGCAGCCAAGATAGCCAATACACCGGGGAGCTGTTTTTT	CASSQDSQYTGELFF
TRBV3-1/TRBV3-2	-	-	TRBJ2-1	TGTGCCAGCAGCCAAGTTGGGGGCGTTAGTCTTCGGTTCGATGAGCAGTTCTTC	CASSQVGGVSLRFDEQFF
TRBV5-4	TRBD1	-	TRBJ1-1	TGTGCCAGCAGCCCGCGGGACAGGAACACTGAAGCTTTCTTT	CASSPRDRNTEAFF
TRBV10-1	-	-	TRBJ2-1	TGCGCCAGCAGTGAGTCGCCGGGGGAATACAATGAGCAGTTCTTC	CASSESPGEYNEQFF
TRBV3-1/TRBV3-2	TRBD1	-	TRBJ2-7	TGTGCCTCGCGGACAGGGAACGCCCTCGAGCAGTACTTC	CASRTGNALEQYF
TRBV9	TRBD1	-	TRBJ1-5	TGTGCCAGCAGCCCGGACAGGGAGCCCCAGCATTTT	CASSPDREPQHF
TRBV20-1	-	-	TRBJ2-2	TGCAGTGCTAGTAGCCGTCGGAACACCGGGGAGCTGTTTTTT	CSASSRRNTGELFF
TRBV12-5	TRBD2	-	TRBJ2-1	TGTGCTAGTGGTCCCGGGAGGTTTGGAGAGCAGTTCTTC	CASGPGRFGEQFF